This T cell receptor (beta chain) was sequenced during a study of cytomegalovirus exposure and HLA in healthy donors. The PCR employed 60 Vbeta primers together with 13 Jbeta primers. Generated by immunoSEQ multiplex PCR, the TCRdb table keeps only in-frame clones and is missing some. The table records roughly 80,000 clones, about 78% of them present only once. The germline V and J ends were trimmed by 0 bases and 7 bases, with 4 bases remaining between them. This CDR3 spans 12 amino acids. Germline assignment: CDR1 ENHRY and CDR2 SYGVKD. The table lists this clone with a few counts. The sequenced sample was PBMCs. This TCR was sampled from a male donor in good health and CMV-seronegative. The gene calls are TRBV10-3 and TRBJ1-5; no firm D call. The CDR3 loop is CAISESGQPQHF. The CDR3 DNA sequence: TGTGCCATCAGTGAGTCTGGCCAGCCCCAGCATTTT.